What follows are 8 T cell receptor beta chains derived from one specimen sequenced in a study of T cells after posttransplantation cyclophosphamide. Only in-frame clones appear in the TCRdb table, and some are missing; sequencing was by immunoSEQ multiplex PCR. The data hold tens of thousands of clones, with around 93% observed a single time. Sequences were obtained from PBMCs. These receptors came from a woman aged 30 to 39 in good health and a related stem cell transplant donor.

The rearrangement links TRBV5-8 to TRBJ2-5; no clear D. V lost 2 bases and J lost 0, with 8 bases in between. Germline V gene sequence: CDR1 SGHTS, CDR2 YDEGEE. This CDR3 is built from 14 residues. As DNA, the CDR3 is TGTGCCAGCAGCTTTGGGCGGTACCAAGAGACCCAGTACTTC. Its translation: CASSFGRYQETQYF.

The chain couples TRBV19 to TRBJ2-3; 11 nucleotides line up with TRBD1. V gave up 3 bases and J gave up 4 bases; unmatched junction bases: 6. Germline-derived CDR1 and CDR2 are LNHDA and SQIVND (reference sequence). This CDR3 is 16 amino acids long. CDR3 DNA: TGTGCCAGTAGTATGTCGCCGGGACAGGGGGCAGATACGCAGTATTTT. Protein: CASSMSPGQGADTQYF. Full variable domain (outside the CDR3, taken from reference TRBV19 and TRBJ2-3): DGGITQSPKYLFRKEGQNVTLSCEQNLNHDAMYWYRQDPGQGLRLIYYSQIVNDFQKGDIAEGYSVSREKKESFPLTVTSAQKNPTAFYLCASSMSPGQGADTQYFGPGTRLTVL.

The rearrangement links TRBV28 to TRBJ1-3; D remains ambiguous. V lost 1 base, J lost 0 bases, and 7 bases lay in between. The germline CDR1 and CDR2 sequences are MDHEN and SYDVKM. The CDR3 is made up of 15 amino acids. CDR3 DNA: TGTGCCAGCAGTTTATTCAAGGGCTCTGGAAACACCATATATTTT. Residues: CASSLFKGSGNTIYF.

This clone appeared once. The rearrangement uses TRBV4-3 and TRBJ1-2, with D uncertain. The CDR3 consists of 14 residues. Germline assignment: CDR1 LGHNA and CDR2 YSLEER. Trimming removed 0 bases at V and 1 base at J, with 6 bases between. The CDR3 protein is CASSQELGNYGYTF. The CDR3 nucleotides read TGCGCCAGCAGCCAAGAGCTGGGTAACTATGGCTACACCTTC.

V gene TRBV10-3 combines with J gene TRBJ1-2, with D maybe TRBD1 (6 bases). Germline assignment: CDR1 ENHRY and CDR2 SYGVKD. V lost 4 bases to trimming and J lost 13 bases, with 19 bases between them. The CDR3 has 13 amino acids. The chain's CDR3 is CAISGGHLEIGTF. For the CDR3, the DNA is TGTGCCATCAGTGGGGGACACCTCGAAATAGGCACCTTC.

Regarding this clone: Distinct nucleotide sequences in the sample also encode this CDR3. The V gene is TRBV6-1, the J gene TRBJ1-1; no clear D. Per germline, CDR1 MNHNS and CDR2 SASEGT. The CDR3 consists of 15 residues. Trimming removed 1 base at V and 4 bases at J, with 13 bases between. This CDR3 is CASSEGEAGSTEAFF. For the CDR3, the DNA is TGTGCCAGCAGTGAAGGTGAGGCGGGGAGCACTGAAGCTTTCTTT.

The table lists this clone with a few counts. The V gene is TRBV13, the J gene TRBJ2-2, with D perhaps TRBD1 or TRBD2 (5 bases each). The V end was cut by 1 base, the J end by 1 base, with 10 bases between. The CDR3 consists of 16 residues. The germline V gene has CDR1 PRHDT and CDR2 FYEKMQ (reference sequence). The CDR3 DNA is TGTGCCAGCAGCTTAGAACGGGGCGGGAACACCGGGGAGCTGTTTTTT. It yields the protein CASSLERGGNTGELFF.

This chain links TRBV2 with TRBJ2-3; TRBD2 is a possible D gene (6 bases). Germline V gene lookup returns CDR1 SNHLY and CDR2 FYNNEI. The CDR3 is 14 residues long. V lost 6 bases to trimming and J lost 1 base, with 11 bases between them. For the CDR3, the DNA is TGTGCCAGCAGGTCTAGCGTTGGCACAGATACGCAGTATTTT. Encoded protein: CASRSSVGTDTQYF.